This T cell receptor (beta chain) appears in the sequencing data of a study of technical replicates of blood from several donors. Some clones are missing from TCRdb's copy, which holds only in-frame ones; the method was immunoSEQ multiplex PCR. The sample lists some 66,000 clones, roughly 98% occurring once. V dropped 6 bases and J dropped 0; count of bases not matched to a gene: 6. In germline, CDR1 is SQVTM, CDR2 ANQGSEA. The CDR3 has 14 amino acids. The chain couples TRBV29-1 to TRBJ2-3; TRBD2 agrees at 7 bases. This receptor was obtained from a human donor in good health. The sequencing input was T cells isolated from PBMCs. The CDR3 reads CSVATSASTDTQYF. The CDR3 DNA reads TGCAGCGTCGCCACTAGCGCTAGCACAGATACGCAGTATTTT.